This section outlines one T cell receptor (beta chain) sequence together with its context. This entry belongs to a study of cytomegalovirus exposure and HLA in healthy donors. The CDR3 is 14 amino acids. Trimming at V came to 6 bases and at J to 0 bases, leaving 7 bases not matched to a gene. The germline V gene has CDR1 SQVTM and CDR2 ANQGSEA. Profiled with immunoSEQ multiplex PCR; TCRdb holds only in-frame clones, not every one. The sample consists of about 130,000 clones, about 96% of them appearing once. V is TRBV29-1 and J is TRBJ2-7, with 8 bases that match TRBD1. This clonotype originated in a man younger than 35 in good health and CMV-seronegative. Sequences were obtained from PBMCs. CDR3 in amino acids: CSVPRQGSSYEQYF. DNA for the CDR3: TGCAGCGTGCCTCGACAGGGGAGCTCCTACGAGCAGTACTTC.